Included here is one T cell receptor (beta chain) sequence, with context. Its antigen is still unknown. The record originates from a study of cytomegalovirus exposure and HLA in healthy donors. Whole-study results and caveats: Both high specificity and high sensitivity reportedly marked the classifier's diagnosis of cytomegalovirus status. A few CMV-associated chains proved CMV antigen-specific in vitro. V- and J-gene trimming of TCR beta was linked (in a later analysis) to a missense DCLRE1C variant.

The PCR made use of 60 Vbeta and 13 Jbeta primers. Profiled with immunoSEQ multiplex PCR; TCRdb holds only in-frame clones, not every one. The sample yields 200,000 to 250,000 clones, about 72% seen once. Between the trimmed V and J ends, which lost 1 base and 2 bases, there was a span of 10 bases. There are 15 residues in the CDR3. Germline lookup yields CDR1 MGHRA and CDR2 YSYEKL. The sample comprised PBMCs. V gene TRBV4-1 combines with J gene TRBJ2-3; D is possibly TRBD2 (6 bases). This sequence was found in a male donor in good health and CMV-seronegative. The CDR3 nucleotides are TGCGCCAGCAGCCAAGGGGGGGTTGTCACAGATACGCAGTATTTT. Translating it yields CASSQGGVVTDTQYF.